These 32 T cell receptor beta chains were sequenced from one sample in a study of T-cell reconstitution after alpha-beta-depleted transplantation in children (dated by TCRdb to about 2016). The library was built by means of PCR. The sample was run on an Illumina HiSeq 2500. TCR library preparation used molecular barcoding, with unique molecular identifiers applied to normalize quantification of the TCRbeta repertoire. TCRdb reprocessed the public reads (quality trimming at Q25 with fastp, clone calling with MiXCR) and kept in-frame beta chains. Duplicate CDR3 protein sequences are folded into a single record with the most common DNA and genes. In all, the sample holds around 500,000 distinct CDR3 sequences, and under 25% of those were seen once. The leading ten clones occupy 11% to 15% of the sample. Explained via the paper, the treatment or condition label denotes: allogeneic hematopoietic cell transplantation with graft depleted of TCRalphabeta T cells and CD19 B cells.

Sequencing was performed on PBMCs, mostly from graft donor cells, taken 360 days after TCRalphabeta/CD19-depleted stem cell transplant. The receptors originated from a boy under three years old who had a stem cell transplant for acute myeloid leukemia, so the T cells may come from the graft donor.

This clonotype was detected only a few times. This chain joins TRBV6-5 and TRBJ2-3; D might be TRBD2 (6 bases). The V and J ends lost 0 bases and 1 base respectively, with 14 bases between them. The CDR3 covers 17 residues. From germline, CDR1 is MNHEY and CDR2 SVGAGI. The CDR3 DNA follows: TGTGCCAGCAGTTACTCCCGGGACGGGGAGGGCACAGATACGCAGTATTTT. This encodes CASSYSRDGEGTDTQYF.

This clonotype was counted a few times. This chain uses TRBV20-1 with TRBJ1-2; 7 bases map to TRBD1. Trimming at V came to 3 bases and at J to 6 bases, leaving 7 bases not matched to a gene. There are 13 residues in the CDR3. Germline V gives CDR1 DFQATT, CDR2 SNEGSKA (reference sequence). CDR3 amino acids: CSASLTGWDGYTF. The CDR3, as DNA: TGCAGTGCTAGTTTGACAGGGTGGGATGGCTACACCTTC.

The chain recombines TRBV4-3 with TRBJ2-6, with D hard to call. CDR1 and CDR2 (germline): LGHNA, YSLEER. This CDR3 has 17 amino acids. V was trimmed by 1 base and J by 4 bases, leaving 14 bases between them. The CDR3 is CASSQGTVVGGANVLTF. The CDR3 bases are TGCGCCAGCAGCCAAGGTACAGTGGTCGGCGGGGCCAACGTCCTGACTTTC.

The J gene is TRBJ1-2, the V gene TRBV21-1. TRBV21-1 is an annotated pseudogene. There are 13 residues in the CDR3. The CDR3 loop is CASSKASHYGYTF. For the CDR3, the DNA is TGTGCCAGCAGCAAGGCTTCCCATTATGGCTACACCTTC.

This clonotype has more than one count but fewer than ten. The chain carries TRBV7-4 and TRBJ1-5; the D is unclear. The V gene's germline CDR1 is SGHVT and CDR2 SQSDAQ. Trimming cost V 8 bases and J 1 base, with 6 bases left between them. The CDR3 consists of 12 residues. CDR3 sequence: CASEGSNQPQHF. The CDR3 DNA reads TGTGCCAGCGAGGGAAGCAATCAGCCCCAGCATTTT.

The chain employs TRBV29-1 and TRBJ1-2; 8 nucleotides align to TRBD1. The CDR3 is 17 amino acids. Per germline, CDR1 SQVTM and CDR2 ANQGSEA. Losses at the gene ends were 6 bases for V and 4 bases for J; bases not matched to a gene: 19. This chain's CDR3 is CSVPLGGIGTGGYGYTF. Here the CDR3 DNA reads TGCAGCGTCCCCCTTGGGGGAATCGGAACAGGGGGCTATGGCTACACCTTC.

This clonotype was observed a few times. The chain has TRBV7-3 and TRBJ2-3, with D uncertain. CDR1 SGHTA and CDR2 FQGTGA come from the germline V gene. Between the trimmed V and J ends, which lost 5 bases and 5 bases, there was a span of 11 bases. The CDR3 extends over 13 amino acids. CDR3: CASSPHSGDTQYF. CDR3 nucleotides: TGTGCCAGCAGCCCACACTCGGGAGATACGCAGTATTTT.

This clonotype was detected a few times. The chain joins TRBV6-1 to TRBJ1-5; the D gene is possibly TRBD1 (5 bases). This CDR3 is 14 amino acids long. The germline V gene encodes CDR1 MNHNS and CDR2 SASEGT. V shed 6 bases and J shed 3 bases, with 12 bases lying between them. Here the CDR3 DNA reads TGTGCCAGCAGAGTACAGGTTCTCAATCAGCCCCAGCATTTT. It encodes CASRVQVLNQPQHF.

The gene calls are TRBV5-1 and TRBJ2-1, with 7 nucleotides matching TRBD2. CDR3 length: 14 residues. Germline V gene sequence: CDR1 SGHRS, CDR2 YFSETQ. V trimming: 2 bases; J trimming: 8 bases; junction bases outside the gene matches: 7. CDR3 in DNA: TGCGCCAGCAGCTTCCGGGGGGTCGAAGATGAGCAGTTCTTC. Its translation is CASSFRGVEDEQFF.

V usage is TRBV19 and J usage is TRBJ2-5, with TRBD2 identical over 8 bases. This CDR3 comprises 16 residues. Looked up from germline, CDR1 is LNHDA and CDR2 is SQIVND (reference sequence). J gave up 4 bases and V 7 bases, and 14 bases lay outside the gene matches. The CDR3 reads CASKALDSGGLETQYF. Here the CDR3 DNA reads TGTGCCAGTAAGGCTCTAGACAGCGGGGGTTTAGAGACCCAGTACTTC.

This clonotype has a count of ten or more. In DNA, the CDR3 is TGTGCCAGCAGCAGAAACGCCAAAAACATTCAGTACTTC. The encoded protein is CASSRNAKNIQYF. The chain links TRBV12-3 or TRBV12-4 to TRBJ2-4; no definite D call. This CDR3 has 13 amino acids. V lost 6 bases and J lost 1, with 7 bases in between.

V usage is TRBV11-2 and J usage is TRBJ2-6; TRBD1 aligns across 9 bases. The germline gives CDR1 SGHAT, CDR2 FQNNGV. V dropped 3 bases and J dropped 0; count of bases not matched to a gene: 9. The CDR3 has 19 residues. The CDR3 loop reads CASSLGPGQGHSGANVLTF. CDR3 coding DNA: TGTGCCAGCAGCTTGGGACCGGGACAGGGACACTCTGGGGCCAACGTCCTGACTTTC. Based on the CDR3 plus reference TRBV11-2 and TRBJ2-6, the full variable domain is EAGVAQSPRYKIIEKRQSVAFWCNPISGHATLYWYQQILGQGPKLLIQFQNNGVVDDSQLPKDRFSAERLKGVDSTLKIQPAKLEDSAVYLCASSLGPGQGHSGANVLTFGAGSRLTVL.

This chain joins TRBV20-1 and TRBJ2-7, with D possibly being TRBD2 (7 bases). V dropped 0 bases and J dropped 0 bases, with 12 bases sitting between them. Germline V gives CDR1 DFQATT, CDR2 SNEGSKA (reference sequence). This CDR3 is 15 amino acids long. The DNA of the CDR3 is TGCAGTGCTAGAGATCTGCGGGGGCCCTCCTACGAGCAGTACGTC. Translation gives CSARDLRGPSYEQYV.

The chain joins TRBV12-3 or TRBV12-4 to TRBJ2-2; D may be TRBD2 (6 bases). This CDR3 spans 15 amino acids. V was cut by 5 bases and J by 1 base, with 11 bases left in between. CDR3 in DNA: TGTGCCAGCAGTCTTAGCGGAGTGAACACCGGGGAGCTGTTTTTT. It encodes CASSLSGVNTGELFF.

The chain uses TRBV7-2 and TRBJ2-7; TRBD2 matches at 8 bases. Losses at the gene ends were 1 base for V and 7 bases for J; bases not matched to a gene: 6. Germline V gene lookup returns CDR1 SGHTA and CDR2 FQGNSA. This CDR3 has 14 amino acids. Here the CDR3 DNA reads TGTGCCAGCAGCTTAGACGGGGGGGTTTGGGAGCAGTACTTC. Protein sequence: CASSLDGGVWEQYF.

V gene TRBV4-1 combines with J gene TRBJ2-1; D call uncertain. V lost 1 base, J lost 1 base, and 5 bases lay in between. Looked up from germline, CDR1 is MGHRA and CDR2 is YSYEKL. The CDR3 spans 14 residues. The CDR3 loop is CASSQGPSYNEQFF. In DNA form, the CDR3 reads TGCGCCAGCAGCCAAGGACCGTCCTACAATGAGCAGTTCTTC.

The chain has TRBV6-5 and TRBJ2-1; D unclear. The germline CDR1 and CDR2 sequences are MNHEY and SVGAGI. The CDR3 is made up of 15 amino acids. Deletions cut 2 bases from V and 0 bases from J, with 8 bases between. The CDR3 DNA sequence: TGTGCCAGCAGTTACGACATTAGCTCCTACAATGAGCAGTTCTTC. Protein: CASSYDISSYNEQFF.

The V call is TRBV27, the J call TRBJ1-2; tentatively, D is TRBD1 (5 bases). Trimming left V 2 bases short and J 3 bases short, with 13 bases between. CDR3 length: 15 residues. Germline V CDR1 and CDR2: MNHEY, SMNVEV (reference sequence). As DNA, the CDR3 is TGTGCCAGCAGTTTAGGTGGGACTAACTACTATGGCTACACCTTC. Protein sequence: CASSLGGTNYYGYTF.

A few counts support this clonotype. The chain uses TRBV6-5 and TRBJ2-4; D tentatively fits TRBD1 or TRBD2 (5 bases each). Trimming removed 0 bases from V and 0 bases from J, with 12 bases in between. CDR3 length equals 17 residues. The germline gives CDR1 MNHEY, CDR2 SVGAGI. The CDR3 bases are TGTGCCAGCAGTTACTCAGGGGAGTCCCTAGCCAAAAACATTCAGTACTTC. Encoded protein: CASSYSGESLAKNIQYF.

This clonotype has a handful of counts. The chain uses TRBV4-2 and TRBJ2-6; 7 bases map to TRBD1. Germline CDR1 reads LGHNA; CDR2 reads YNFKEQ. The CDR3 extends over 16 amino acids. The J segment lost 3 bases and the V segment lost 1 base, leaving 3 bases of the junction unmatched. The CDR3 nucleotides are TGTGCCAGCAGCCAAGGAGACAGGGTTGGGGCCAACGTCCTGACTTTC. Protein sequence: CASSQGDRVGANVLTF.

The chain joins TRBV29-1 to TRBJ2-1; weak D call: TRBD2 (5 bases). Germline V gene data show CDR1 as SQVTM and CDR2 as ANQGSEA. The CDR3 covers 12 residues. Trimming took off 2 bases at V and 5 bases at J, with 7 bases between the two ends. In nucleotides, the CDR3 is TGCAGCGTTGAACTAGCCGACAATGAGCAGTTCTTC. Translation gives CSVELADNEQFF.

The chain recombines TRBV7-9 with TRBJ2-7; D is undetermined. This CDR3 contains 12 residues. V lost 1 base and J 5 bases, leaving 6 bases between the germline ends. Germline-derived CDR1 and CDR2 are SEHNR and FQNEAQ (reference sequence). The CDR3 DNA reads as TGTGCCAGCAGCTTAGGCTACGACGAGCAGTACTTC. It is translated as CASSLGYDEQYF.

This rearrangement joins TRBV6-1 to TRBJ1-1; D is unresolved. The germline V gene encodes CDR1 MNHNS and CDR2 SASEGT. This CDR3 is 12 amino acids long. Between the trimmed V and J ends, which lost 11 bases and 4 bases, there was a span of 14 bases. The DNA for the CDR3 is TGTGCCCATAGGTCTGCGAGCACTGAAGCTTTCTTT. It is translated as CAHRSASTEAFF.

As concerns this clonotype: Germline is not matched at one junction end, which may reflect a read error. The chain carries TRBV7-3 and TRBJ2-5; 13 bases line up with TRBD2. From germline, CDR1 is SGHTA and CDR2 FQGTGA. The CDR3 covers 15 residues. CDR3 in DNA: TGTGCCAGCAGCTCAGGACTAGCGGGGGAATCTCCTCCGAACTTC. It specifies CASSSGLAGESPPNF. Drawing the rest from reference TRBV7-3 and TRBJ2-5, the complete variable domain is GAGVSQTPSNKVTEKGKYVELRCDPISGHTALYWYRQSLGQGPEFLIYFQGTGAADDSGLPNDRFFAVRPEGSVSTLKIQRTERGDSAVYLCASSSGLAGESPPNFGPGTRLLVL.

CDR3 DNA sequence: TGTGCCAGCAGCTTATCGGATGGGGATTGGGATGAGCAGTTCTTC. It specifies CASSLSDGDWDEQFF. The V and J genes are TRBV7-2 and TRBJ2-1, with no clear D. The V and J ends lost 2 bases and 8 bases respectively, with 16 bases between them. The germline V gene encodes CDR1 SGHTA and CDR2 FQGNSA. The CDR3 covers 15 residues.

This clonotype has only a few counts. The genes are TRBV20-1 and TRBJ2-3; 9 nucleotides match TRBD2. This CDR3 has 20 amino acids. Germline V gene data show CDR1 as DFQATT and CDR2 as SNEGSKA (reference sequence). V lost 4 bases to trimming and J lost 2 bases; unmatched junction nucleotides: 22. The CDR3 spells CSATREGLASTRGNTDTQYF. The DNA of the CDR3 is TGCAGTGCTACGCGGGAGGGTTTAGCGTCCACCCGGGGAAACACAGATACGCAGTATTTT.

This clonotype was detected a few times. The rearrangement uses TRBV5-5 and TRBJ2-4, with 7 bases identical to TRBD1. The CDR3 covers 14 residues. Looked up from germline, CDR1 is SGHKS and CDR2 is YYEKEE (reference sequence). After removal of 2 bases from V and 10 bases from J, the junction contained 9 bases not matched to a gene. CDR3 nucleotides: TGTGCCAGCAGCTTAAGCGCCGGGACAGTTATTCAGTACTTC. Translated: CASSLSAGTVIQYF.

This clonotype was recorded at least ten times. CDR3 amino acids: CASSLSGGASNEQFF. The CDR3 DNA is TGTGCCAGCAGTTTAAGCGGGGGGGCCTCCAATGAGCAGTTCTTC. The V gene is TRBV28, the J gene TRBJ2-1; 10 positions match TRBD2. The CDR3 length is 15 residues. The V gene end was trimmed by 2 bases and the J gene end by 6 bases; junction bases not matched to a gene: 4. Germline lookup yields CDR1 MDHEN and CDR2 SYDVKM.

This clonotype was observed at least ten times. This chain links TRBV20-1 with TRBJ1-5; 7 bases match TRBD1. Germline V gives CDR1 DFQATT, CDR2 SNEGSKA (reference sequence). Trimming at V came to 1 base and at J to 4 bases, leaving 7 bases not matched to a gene. The length of the CDR3 is 15 residues. The CDR3, as DNA: TGCAGTGCTAGAGGGGACAGTCTGACAAATCAGCCCCAGCATTTT. It specifies CSARGDSLTNQPQHF.

This clonotype appeared many times. V usage is TRBV5-5 and J usage is TRBJ2-5; perhaps TRBD2 as D (6 bases). V gave up 1 base and J gave up 3 bases, with 13 bases separating them. Germline V gene lookup returns CDR1 SGHKS and CDR2 YYEKEE (reference sequence). The CDR3 contains 15 residues. The CDR3 reads CASSLPQGLEETQYF. The CDR3 region has the DNA TGTGCCAGCAGCTTGCCCCAGGGACTGGAAGAGACCCAGTACTTC.

This clonotype was observed at least ten times. This rearrangement joins TRBV7-8 to TRBJ2-1; D is possibly TRBD1 or TRBD2 (5 bases each). Germline values: CDR1 SGHVS, CDR2 FQNEAQ. The germline V and J ends were trimmed by 5 bases and 0 bases, with 14 bases remaining between them. The CDR3 runs 16 residues. CDR3 nucleotides: TGTGCCAGCAGCCCGGGGACGGTGAGCTCCTACAATGAGCAGTTCTTC. It specifies CASSPGTVSSYNEQFF.

The chain combines TRBV5-1 with TRBJ1-2, with 7 bases identical to TRBD1. Germline trimming cut 1 base from V and 4 bases from J; bases unmatched to any gene: 4. In germline, CDR1 is SGHRS, CDR2 YFSETQ. The CDR3 runs to 14 residues. Written as DNA, the CDR3 is TGCGCCAGCAGCTTGCCCGACAGGGCCTATGGCTACACCTTC. It is translated as CASSLPDRAYGYTF.